Shown below are 16 T cell receptor beta chains from a single sample sequenced in a study of tumor-infiltrating lymphocytes in glioblastoma multiforme. Three nested ARM-PCR rounds with V-beta and C-beta primers built TCRB libraries. TCRdb re-called the multiplex PCR reads with MiXCR, one entry per CDR3 protein. The profile shows 15,000 to 20,000 distinct CDR3 sequences, 55% to 75% of them singletons. The sequencing input was peripheral blood. All receptors come from a male donor with glioblastoma.

The rearrangement links TRBV11-1 to TRBJ1-2; D gene uncertain. This CDR3 contains 13 residues. Germline V lookup: CDR1 SGHAT, CDR2 FQDESV (reference sequence). Trimming shortened V by 4 bases and J by 8 bases, and 14 bases separated the two germline ends. CDR3 region: CASSSRSTRGYTF. CDR3 DNA: TGTGCCAGCAGCTCAAGGTCTACCAGAGGCTACACCTTC. Drawing the rest from reference TRBV11-1 and TRBJ1-2, the complete variable domain is EAEVAQSPRYKITEKSQAVAFWCDPISGHATLYWYRQILGQGPELLVQFQDESVVDDSQLPKDRFSAERLKGVDSTLKIQPAELGDSAMYLCASSSRSTRGYTFGSGTRLTVV.

The table lists this clonotype with a few counts. The chain uses TRBV11-3 and TRBJ1-2, with 9 bases fitting TRBD1. This CDR3 is 14 amino acids long. V shed 5 bases and J 7 bases; nucleotides not matched to a gene: 8. Germline V lookup: CDR1 SGHNT, CDR2 YENEEA. The CDR3 region is CASSPRQGVGGYTF. Written as DNA, the CDR3 is TGTGCCAGCAGCCCTCGACAGGGGGTCGGTGGCTACACCTTC.

The chain uses TRBV11-1 and TRBJ2-3; TRBD2 agrees at 9 bases. This CDR3 region has 13 residues. Trimming at V came to 6 bases and at J to 5 bases, leaving 3 bases not matched to a gene. Per germline, CDR1 SGHAT and CDR2 FQDESV (reference sequence). The CDR3 nucleotides are TGTGCCAGCAGTCATAGCGGGGGAGATACGCAGTATTTT. This codes for CASSHSGGDTQYF.

The J gene is TRBJ2-3, the V gene TRBV6-5; no firm D call. Germline values: CDR1 MNHEY, CDR2 SVGAGI. The ends were cut back, 6 bases at V and 5 bases at J, with 12 bases in the middle. The CDR3 covers 13 residues. CDR3 sequence: CASSQVTGDTQYF. CDR3 in DNA: TGTGCCAGCAGCCAAGTTACGGGAGATACGCAGTATTTT.

CDR3 in amino acids: CSATIGGLSDEQFF. The CDR3 DNA reads as TGCAGTGCGACTATTGGCGGCTTAAGTGATGAGCAGTTCTTC. The chain links TRBV20-1 to TRBJ2-1, with TRBD2 as a possible D gene (5 bases). Germline CDR1 and CDR2: DFQATT and SNEGSKA (reference sequence). This CDR3 has 14 residues. Trimming shortened V by 6 bases and J by 8 bases, and 20 bases separated the two germline ends.

Worth noting for this clonotype: Germline and junction disagree at one end, which may indicate a read error. This chain joins TRBV11-3 and TRBJ2-7; 7 bases are shared with TRBD1. The CDR3 totals 14 residues. Germline CDR1 and CDR2: SGHNT and YENEEA. The CDR3: CACSSDRTPYEQYF. CDR3 coding DNA: TGTGCCTGCAGCTCGGACAGGACACCCTACGAGCAGTACTTC. The full variable domain, its missing parts supplied by reference TRBV11-3 and TRBJ2-7, is EAGVVQSPRYKIIEKKQPVAFWCNPISGHNTLYWYLQNLGQGPELLIRYENEEAVDDSQLPKDRFSAERLKGVDSTLKIQPAELGDSAVYLCACSSDRTPYEQYFGPGTRLTVT.

Turning to this clonotype: The junction shows a germline mismatch at one end, possibly a read error. V usage is TRBV29-1 and J usage is TRBJ2-5; D unclear. The CDR3 covers 13 residues. Germline V CDR1 and CDR2: SQVTM, ANQGSEA. This CDR3 reads CGVDSAMSETQYF. The CDR3, as DNA: TGCGGCGTTGATTCGGCGATGTCAGAGACCCAGTACTTC.

A word on this clonotype: A read error may produce the germline difference seen at one junction end. The genes are TRBV20-1 and TRBJ1-2; D is unclear. Germline values: CDR1 DFQATT, CDR2 SNEGSKA (reference sequence). The CDR3 is made up of 16 amino acids. The CDR3 coding sequence is TGCAATGCTAGGGATAGATCAGCGTTCCCTAACTATGGCTACACCTTC. Its translation: CNARDRSAFPNYGYTF.

This clonotype showed up just a few times. A junction boundary mismatches the germline segment, possibly from a read error. The J gene is TRBJ2-7, the V gene TRBV10-2; 10 nucleotides line up with TRBD1. The germline gives CDR1 WSHSY, CDR2 SAAADI. The CDR3 extends over 14 amino acids. CDR3 nucleotide sequence: TGCGCCAGCAGCCAGGGGACAGGGGTCTACGAGCAATACTTC. This encodes CASSQGTGVYEQYF.

Concerning this clonotype itself: The germline gene is not matched at one end of the junction; a read error may be the cause. The chain carries TRBV29-1 and TRBJ1-1; D unclear. CDR1 and CDR2 (germline): SQVTM, ANQGSEA. The CDR3 loop spans 13 amino acids. DNA of the CDR3: TGCAGCGTTGATAGTCCAGAGAACACTGACGCTTTCTTC. It encodes CSVDSPENTDAFF.

This clonotype was detected a few times. V is TRBV28 and J is TRBJ2-5; 7 bases fit TRBD1. V dropped 2 bases and J dropped 5; count of bases not matched to a gene: 5. CDR1 MDHEN and CDR2 SYDVKM come from the germline V gene. The CDR3 runs to 14 residues. The CDR3 DNA reads as TGTGCCAGCAGTTTAGAGGGGGCAGGCGAGACCCAGTACTTC. Its translation is CASSLEGAGETQYF.

As to this clonotype: Since no conserved phenylalanine or tryptophan closes the CDR3, a read error is the likely cause. The gene calls are TRBV6-1 and TRBJ2-7; 9 nucleotides align to TRBD1. V shed 9 bases and J 2 bases; nucleotides not matched to a gene: 2. Germline assignment: CDR1 MNHNS and CDR2 SASEGT. CDR3 length equals 12 residues. The CDR3, as DNA: TGTGCCAGAGACAGGGGGGCCTACGAGCAGTACTCC. Protein: CARDRGAYEQYS.

Worth noting for this clonotype: A much larger clonotype is one base distant, so this may be a read error. V is TRBV11-1 and J is TRBJ2-1; possibly TRBD1 for D (6 bases). V was cut by 8 bases and J by 13 bases, with 24 bases left in between. Germline assignment: CDR1 SGHAT and CDR2 FQDESV (reference sequence). CDR3 length: 14 residues. The CDR3 spells CASVVVGALREQFF. In DNA form, the CDR3 reads TGTGCCAGCGTCGTTGTGGGGGCCCTGAGGGAACAGTTCTTC. The whole variable domain, filled in from reference TRBV11-1 and TRBJ2-1, reads EAEVAQSPRYKITEKSQAVAFWCDPISGHATLYWYRQILGQGPELLVQFQDESVVDDSQLPKDRFSAERLKGVDSTLKIQPAELGDSAMYLCASVVVGALREQFFGPGTRLTVL.

About this clonotype itself: An end of the junction does not agree with germline; a read error may underlie this. The rearrangement joins TRBV20-1 to TRBJ1-5; D might be TRBD1 (6 bases). The CDR3 runs to 15 residues. The V gene's germline CDR1 is DFQATT and CDR2 SNEGSKA (reference sequence). The DNA of the CDR3 is TGCAGTGCTCGAGACGAAAAGGACAGTTATCAGCCCCAGCATTTT. Amino acids: CSARDEKDSYQPQHF.

On this clonotype itself: This may stem from a read error, because a much larger clone lies one nucleotide away. The CDR3 loop reads CATNSQGRNTDTQYF. CDR3 coding DNA: TGTGCCACTAATAGCCAAGGACGGAACACAGATACGCAGTATTTT. J is TRBJ2-3 and V is TRBV10-3, with D uncertain. Trimming removed 10 bases from V and 2 bases from J, with 19 bases in between. The CDR3 loop spans 15 amino acids. Per the germline V gene, CDR1 is ENHRY and CDR2 is SYGVKD.

Comment on this clonotype: With a much larger clone just one base away, this may be a read error. This chain uses TRBV30 with TRBJ2-1; D gene unclear. CDR1 GTSNPN and CDR2 SVGIG come from the germline V gene (reference sequence). CDR3 length: 13 amino acids. V was clipped by 0 bases and J by 8 bases, with 11 bases between them. The CDR3 DNA follows: TGTGCCTGGAGTGTACCAGCTTACGATGAGCAGTTCTTC. Its translation is CAWSVPAYDEQFF.